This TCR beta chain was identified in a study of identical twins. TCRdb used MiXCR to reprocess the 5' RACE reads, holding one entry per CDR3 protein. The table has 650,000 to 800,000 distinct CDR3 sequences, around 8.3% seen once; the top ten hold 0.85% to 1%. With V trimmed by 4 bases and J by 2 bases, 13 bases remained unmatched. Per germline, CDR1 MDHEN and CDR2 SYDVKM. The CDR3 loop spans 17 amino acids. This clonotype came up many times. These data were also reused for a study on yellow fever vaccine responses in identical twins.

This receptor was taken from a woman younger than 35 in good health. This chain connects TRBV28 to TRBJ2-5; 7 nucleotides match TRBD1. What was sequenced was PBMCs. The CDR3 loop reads CASSSPLLGTDQETQYF. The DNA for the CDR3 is TGTGCCAGCAGTTCCCCCCTCCTGGGGACAGATCAAGAGACCCAGTACTTC. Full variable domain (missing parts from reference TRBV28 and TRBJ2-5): DVKVTQSSRYLVKRTGEKVFLECVQDMDHENMFWYRQDPGLGLRLIYFSYDVKMKEKGDIPEGYSVSREKKERFSLILESASTNQTSMYLCASSSPLLGTDQETQYFGPGTRLLVL.